This T cell receptor (beta chain) originates from a study of cytomegalovirus exposure and HLA in healthy donors. Looking at the study overall: Previous work identified 95 million to 140 million unique TCR beta sequences from some 170 million T cells.

Note on this clone: No antigen is known for it.

Primers included in the PCR were 60 Vbeta and 13 Jbeta primers. Method: immunoSEQ multiplex PCR; TCRdb's copy keeps in-frame clones and lacks some. The table lists approximately 190,000 clones, 80% to 85% of them singletons, with about 0.25% in the top ten. V lost 4 bases and J lost 10; bases outside the gene matches: 16. The CDR3 covers 18 residues. The germline V gene encodes CDR1 MNHEY and CDR2 SMNVEV (reference sequence). Findings of the study overall: As confirmed in vitro, a few CMV-associated chains were specific for CMV antigens. Despite most TCR sequences being rare, some public TCRs occurred in many donors. Published work reported that the classifier diagnosed cytomegalovirus status with high specificity and sensitivity.

The chain is built from TRBV27 and TRBJ1-6, with TRBD1 identical over 10 bases. The receptor was isolated from a boy aged 5-17 years in good health and CMV-seronegative. The source material was PBMCs. CDR3 sequence (DNA): TGTGCCAGCAGTTCAATCGGGACAGGGGCCTTATTACCGTCACCCCTCCACTTT. As protein: CASSSIGTGALLPSPLHF.